The 16 T cell receptor beta chains below were found in one sample sequenced in a study of blood T cell repertoires in COVID-19. Data came from immunoSEQ multiplex PCR; TCRdb stores just in-frame clones and leaves some out. This table holds over 250,000 clones, 80% to 90% found once. The material sequenced was PBMCs or T cells enriched from blood (not recorded which). These TCRs come from a woman aged 18 to 35 who had recovered from COVID-19.

V and J are TRBV28 and TRBJ1-2, with 11 bases lining up with TRBD1. V lost 8 bases and J lost 8; bases outside the gene matches: 4. The length of the CDR3 is 12 residues. The germline V gene encodes CDR1 MDHEN and CDR2 SYDVKM. The CDR3 sequence: CASLGQGGGYTF. CDR3 nucleotide sequence: TGTGCCAGCTTGGGACAGGGGGGCGGCTACACCTTC.

This CDR3 is CASSFGLAGGLAKNIQYF. The DNA for the CDR3 is TGCGCCAGCAGCTTCGGACTAGCGGGGGGCTTGGCCAAAAACATTCAGTACTTC. The J gene is TRBJ2-4, the V gene TRBV4-1, with TRBD2 identical over 14 bases. Looked up from germline, CDR1 is MGHRA and CDR2 is YSYEKL. The CDR3 has 18 residues. With 5 bases clipped from V and 1 base from J, the junction kept 7 bases outside the gene matches.

This chain connects TRBV29-1 to TRBJ1-1, with D perhaps matching TRBD1 (5 bases). V dropped 5 bases and J dropped 1 base, with 17 bases sitting between them. From germline, CDR1 is SQVTM and CDR2 ANQGSEA. The length of the CDR3 is 15 residues. CDR3 bases: TGCAGCGTTTCCTTTGGGTCTACAGGGAACACTGAAGCTTTCTTT. Its translation is CSVSFGSTGNTEAFF.

This chain joins TRBV10-2 and TRBJ1-5; D might be TRBD1 (6 bases). Deletions cut 3 bases from V and 6 bases from J, with 9 bases between. Looked up from germline, CDR1 is WSHSY and CDR2 is SAAADI. The CDR3 covers 13 residues. The CDR3 spells CASSDRGVQPQHF. The CDR3 DNA reads as TGCGCCAGCAGTGACAGGGGTGTTCAGCCCCAGCATTTT.

The CDR3 bases are TGTGCCAGCAGCTCGGTTGTGGCGGGGGGGTCCGGGACCCAGTACTTC. Its translation is CASSSVVAGGSGTQYF. This chain joins TRBV7-9 and TRBJ2-5; 9 positions match TRBD2. The CDR3 is 16 residues long. CDR1 SEHNR and CDR2 FQNEAQ come from the germline V gene (reference sequence). V lost 4 bases to trimming and J lost 7 bases; unmatched junction nucleotides: 13.

This sequence joins TRBV6-1 and TRBJ1-1, with D unclear. Germline loops: CDR1 MNHNS, CDR2 SASEGT. V was cut by 2 bases and J by 5 bases, with 12 bases left in between. This CDR3 contains 14 residues. The CDR3 sequence is CASSEYGPQTEAFF. CDR3 nucleotide sequence: TGTGCCAGCAGTGAATATGGCCCTCAAACTGAAGCTTTCTTT.

V is TRBV7-9 and J is TRBJ2-3; 7 positions match TRBD2. CDR3 length equals 18 residues. After removal of 2 bases from V and 1 base from J, the junction contained 12 bases not matched to a gene. Per the germline V gene, CDR1 is SEHNR and CDR2 is FQNEAQ (reference sequence). The CDR3 DNA is TGTGCCAGCAGCTTACTGGTCGGACTAGGGCCTGGCACAGATACGCAGTATTTT. The encoded protein is CASSLLVGLGPGTDTQYF.

V and J are TRBV11-2 and TRBJ1-6; TRBD1 matches 11 bases. CDR3 length: 17 residues. V gave up 6 bases and J gave up 4 bases; unmatched junction bases: 8. The germline V gene encodes CDR1 SGHAT and CDR2 FQNNGV. This CDR3 reads CASSVRDRGGYNSPLHF. For the CDR3, the DNA is TGTGCCAGCAGTGTTAGGGACAGGGGGGGATATAATTCACCCCTCCACTTT.

The rearrangement links TRBV10-1 to TRBJ2-3, with D uncertain. V was pared by 3 bases and J by 0 bases, with 7 bases between. The CDR3 runs to 14 residues. Germline-derived CDR1 and CDR2 are WNHNN and SYGVQD (reference sequence). CDR3: CASSESSSTDTQYF. CDR3 bases: TGCGCCAGCAGTGAATCGAGTAGCACAGATACGCAGTATTTT.

The chain links TRBV5-4 to TRBJ1-2, with TRBD1 as a possible D gene (6 bases). CDR3 size: 14 residues. V lost 5 bases, J lost 3 bases, and 14 bases lay in between. CDR1 and CDR2 (germline): SGHNT, YYREEE (reference sequence). The CDR3 protein is CASSRTGQHYGYTF. The CDR3, as DNA: TGTGCCAGCAGTCGTACCGGACAGCACTATGGCTACACCTTC. The variable domain in full, completed from reference TRBV5-4 and TRBJ1-2, reads ETGVTQSPTHLIKTRGQQVTLRCSSQSGHNTVSWYQQALGQGPQFIFQYYREEENGRGNFPPRFSGLQFPNYSSELNVNALELDDSALYLCASSRTGQHYGYTFGSGTRLTVV.

The chain couples TRBV29-1 to TRBJ2-5; 7 positions match TRBD1. CDR3 size: 14 residues. Germline assignment: CDR1 SQVTM and CDR2 ANQGSEA. The V gene end was trimmed by 0 bases and the J gene end by 5 bases; junction bases not matched to a gene: 6. The CDR3 reads CSVEDQTGLETQYF. The CDR3 bases are TGCAGCGTTGAAGACCAGACAGGGCTGGAGACCCAGTACTTC.

The rearrangement links TRBV4-1 to TRBJ2-7; D is possibly TRBD1 (7 bases). The germline V gene has CDR1 MGHRA and CDR2 YSYEKL. Trimming pared 0 bases from V and 3 bases from J, leaving 12 bases between. This CDR3 comprises 15 residues. CDR3 nucleotides: TGCGCCAGCAGCCAAGAACCAGGGGGGCTCTACGAGCAGTACTTC. It translates to CASSQEPGGLYEQYF.

The V gene is TRBV5-1, the J gene TRBJ2-1, with D perhaps matching TRBD2 (6 bases). Germline V gene lookup returns CDR1 SGHRS and CDR2 YFSETQ. This CDR3 is built from 14 residues. V lost 2 bases, J lost 5 bases, and 11 bases lay in between. CDR3 sequence: CASSLGGFDNEQFF. Written as DNA, the CDR3 is TGCGCCAGCAGCTTAGGAGGGTTTGACAATGAGCAGTTCTTC.

In DNA form, the CDR3 reads TGTGCCAGCAGTTCAGACAGACCGGTAGAGACCCAGTACTTC. Protein product: CASSSDRPVETQYF. V and J are TRBV28 and TRBJ2-5, with D perhaps TRBD1 (5 bases). Trimming cost V 4 bases and J 4 bases, with 13 bases left between them. Germline CDR1 MDHEN, CDR2 SYDVKM. The CDR3 is made up of 14 amino acids. Full variable domain (outside the CDR3, taken from reference TRBV28 and TRBJ2-5): DVKVTQSSRYLVKRTGEKVFLECVQDMDHENMFWYRQDPGLGLRLIYFSYDVKMKEKGDIPEGYSVSREKKERFSLILESASTNQTSMYLCASSSDRPVETQYFGPGTRLLVL.

The chain links TRBV18 to TRBJ1-5, with 7 bases aligning to TRBD1. This CDR3 contains 18 residues. The V gene's germline CDR1 is KGHSH and CDR2 LQKENI. The ends lost 3 bases at V and 0 bases at J; junction bases unmatched: 11. The CDR3 region has the DNA TGTGCCAGCTCACCGAGAAGGGACAGCATCCATAGCAATCAGCCCCAGCATTTT. It translates to CASSPRRDSIHSNQPQHF.

The chain links TRBV19 to TRBJ1-1; D uncertain. The V gene's germline CDR1 is LNHDA and CDR2 SQIVND (reference sequence). The length of the CDR3 is 14 residues. V was shortened by 4 bases and J by 5 bases, with 14 bases between the two germline ends. In DNA, the CDR3 is TGTGCCAGTAGTACGGACCCGGGCGGGACTGAAGCTTTCTTT. It yields the protein CASSTDPGGTEAFF. Based on the CDR3 plus reference TRBV19 and TRBJ1-1, the full variable domain is DGGITQSPKYLFRKEGQNVTLSCEQNLNHDAMYWYRQDPGQGLRLIYYSQIVNDFQKGDIAEGYSVSREKKESFPLTVTSAQKNPTAFYLCASSTDPGGTEAFFGQGTRLTVV.